This T cell receptor beta chain came from a study of T cells expressing NK-cell markers. Germline V gives CDR1 SEHNR, CDR2 FQNEAQ (reference sequence). CDR3 length: 14 amino acids. TCRdb re-analyzed the 5' RACE reads; it lists each CDR3 protein once, without DNA. The specimen's table records approximately 440,000 distinct CDR3 sequences. V usage is TRBV7-9 and J usage is TRBJ2-3; the D call of TRBD1 rests on TCRdb alone, since no DNA is present to check it. Sequenced material: blood T cells: a sorted CD56 or NKG2C T cell subset, CD4+ or CD8+ T cells, or bulk PBMC T cells (not recorded which). The sequence was obtained from a woman aged 50 to 65 in good health. CDR3 sequence: CAGEDRGHGDTQYF.